This T cell receptor (beta chain) was identified during a study of T cell repertoires in cytomegalovirus infection. Study background: Based on public TCR beta signatures, there were indications of CMV infection and of a matching HLA type.

Germline values: CDR1 SGHKS, CDR2 YYEKEE (reference sequence). J gave up 5 bases and V 4 bases, and 10 bases lay outside the gene matches. The CDR3 contains 17 residues. MiXCR, run by TCRdb on the reads, gives a single entry per CDR3 protein. The data hold 350,000 to 550,000 distinct CDR3 sequences, with about a third observed a single time. Sequencing was performed on PBMCs. The chain recombines TRBV5-5 with TRBJ2-2; 11 bases map to TRBD2. The sequence was collected from a human donor in good health (CMV status not recorded). Some clones in this sample may be carry-over from other donors' samples. In DNA form, the CDR3 reads TGTGCCAGCAGCCAAACTAGCGGGGGCCTCGGAACCGGGGAGCTGTTTTTT. The encoded protein is CASSQTSGGLGTGELFF.